These 28 T cell receptor beta chains came from one sample sequenced in a study of T cells in Graves' hyperthyroidism and ophthalmopathy. Amplification of TCR beta CDR3 regions used RNA as the template. The study used the HTBI primer set for a first-round RT-PCR of the TCR CDR3. MiXCR, applied by TCRdb to the multiplex PCR reads, yields one record per CDR3 protein. The table records 450,000 to 500,000 distinct CDR3 sequences, 20% to 25% of them present only once. Sequencing was done on a sample of blood. All receptors come from a woman aged 65 to 85 with Graves' ophthalmopathy.

For this clonotype: Possible read error: a much larger clone is one base away. The rearrangement links TRBV6-5 to TRBJ2-3; 9 nucleotides agree with TRBD1. The CDR3 contains 16 residues. In germline, CDR1 is MNHEY, CDR2 SVGAGI. After removal of 1 base from V and 10 bases from J, the junction contained 12 bases not matched to a gene. The CDR3 DNA sequence: TGTGCCAGCAGTTACTACACCGGGACAGGGATCGATGCGCAGTATTTT. It yields the protein CASSYYTGTGIDAQYF.

This chain joins TRBV5-5 and TRBJ2-7; D not certain. The V and J ends lost 4 bases and 5 bases respectively, with 22 bases between them. This CDR3 has 16 residues. Germline V CDR1 and CDR2: SGHKS, YYEKEE (reference sequence). As DNA, the CDR3 is TGTGCCAGCAGCCGGGCCTTCCTCTCGTTGGTCCACGAGCAGTACTTC. The encoded protein is CASSRAFLSLVHEQYF.

This clonotype has a handful of counts. The chain is built from TRBV19 and TRBJ1-5, with TRBD1 as a possible D gene (5 bases). The CDR3 loop spans 15 amino acids. V lost 6 bases to trimming and J lost 7 bases, with 19 bases between them. Germline V gives CDR1 LNHDA, CDR2 SQIVND (reference sequence). The CDR3 spells CASSMLGQGHQPQHF. The CDR3 region has the DNA TGTGCCAGTAGCATGCTTGGCCAGGGCCACCAGCCCCAGCATTTT.

This clonotype was counted many times. This chain links TRBV3-1 with TRBJ2-3; D is possibly TRBD1 (5 bases). Germline CDR1 reads LGHDT; CDR2 reads YNNKEL (reference sequence). With 0 bases removed from V and 1 base from J, the gap between germline ends came to 5 bases. The CDR3 covers 14 residues. CDR3 sequence reads: CASSQDRGTDTQYF. CDR3 in DNA: TGTGCCAGCAGCCAAGACAGGGGCACAGATACGCAGTATTTT.

The V call is TRBV20-1, the J call TRBJ1-2, with no clear D. Germline V gives CDR1 DFQATT, CDR2 SNEGSKA (reference sequence). Trimming took off 1 base at V and 2 bases at J, with 5 bases between the two ends. The length of the CDR3 is 12 residues. The CDR3 nucleotides read TGCAGTGCTAGAGGGAACAACTATGGCTACACCTTC. This encodes CSARGNNYGYTF.

This clonotype was counted only a few times. This rearrangement joins TRBV20-1 to TRBJ2-3; TRBD2 matches at 7 bases. Germline V CDR1 and CDR2: DFQATT, SNEGSKA (reference sequence). The CDR3 is 17 amino acids. V gave up 1 base and J gave up 1 base; unmatched junction bases: 11. The CDR3 DNA is TGCAGTGCTAGAGGGGTAGTGGCGGGAGAAGGCACAGATACGCAGTATTTT. This translates into CSARGVVAGEGTDTQYF.

The table lists this clonotype with a few counts. The chain links TRBV7-9 to TRBJ2-1; 14 bases align to TRBD2. Germline lookup yields CDR1 SEHNR and CDR2 FQNEAQ (reference sequence). The CDR3 contains 17 residues. V trimming: 5 bases; J trimming: 8 bases; junction bases outside the gene matches: 11. CDR3 bases: TGTGCCAGCAGCCCGAACTCGGGACTAGCGGGAGCCCATGAGCAGTTCTTC. Translation gives CASSPNSGLAGAHEQFF.

The rearrangement joins TRBV6-5 to TRBJ1-6, with D perhaps TRBD1 (5 bases). This CDR3 has 14 residues. The germline V and J ends were trimmed by 3 bases and 7 bases, with 10 bases remaining between them. Per germline, CDR1 MNHEY and CDR2 SVGAGI. Here the CDR3 DNA reads TGTGCCAGCAGTTATCAAGGGGTGAATTCACCCCTCCACTTT. Its protein product is CASSYQGVNSPLHF.

In regard to this clonotype: This clone may be a read error of a much larger clone one base away. This chain joins TRBV27 and TRBJ2-1, with unresolved D. CDR3 length: 15 residues. CDR1 is MNHEY and CDR2 is SMNVEV in the germline V gene (reference sequence). CDR3 DNA: TGTGACAGCAGTTTAGGGCAGGAGTACTACAATGAGCAGTTCTTC. Its protein is CDSSLGQEYYNEQFF.

This clonotype came up a few times. The chain is built from TRBV11-2 and TRBJ2-5; 8 nucleotides agree with TRBD2. The CDR3 loop spans 15 amino acids. Germline V gene sequence: CDR1 SGHAT, CDR2 FQNNGV. The J segment lost 4 bases and the V segment lost 1 base, leaving 5 bases of the junction unmatched. The DNA of the CDR3 is TGTGCCAGCAGCTTAGCCAGCGGGAGTAGAGAGACCCAGTACTTC. Protein: CASSLASGSRETQYF.

In this sample, this clonotype turned up many times. In DNA, the CDR3 is TGTGCCTGTCCCACAGGGAGCTATGGCTACACCTTC. Its translation is CACPTGSYGYTF. V is TRBV30 and J is TRBJ1-2; maybe TRBD1 (6 bases). Trimming removed 6 bases at V and 4 bases at J, with 12 bases between. Germline V gene sequence: CDR1 GTSNPN, CDR2 SVGIG (reference sequence). There are 12 residues in the CDR3.

This chain connects TRBV15 to TRBJ2-1; 7 positions match TRBD1. V lost 3 bases, J lost 0 bases, and 2 bases stayed unmatched. This CDR3 is 15 amino acids long. Germline CDR1 and CDR2: LNHNV and YYDKDF (reference sequence). The CDR3 bases are TGTGCCACCAGCAGGGACAGGAGCTCCTACAATGAGCAGTTCTTC. Translation: CATSRDRSSYNEQFF.

V gene TRBV14 combines with J gene TRBJ2-7, with D possibly being TRBD2 (6 bases). The CDR3 is 12 amino acids. Germline CDR1 and CDR2: SGHDN and FVKESK. With 10 bases removed from V and 9 bases from J, the gap between germline ends came to 19 bases. CDR3 DNA: TGTGCCACCTCGACGGGAGTCGGCGGGCAGTACTTC. The encoded protein is CATSTGVGGQYF.

This chain connects TRBV10-3 to TRBJ2-1, with D perhaps matching TRBD1 or TRBD2 (6 bases each). The V and J ends lost 5 bases and 1 base respectively, with 9 bases between them. This CDR3 region has 14 residues. CDR1 is ENHRY and CDR2 is SYGVKD in the germline V gene. CDR3 amino acids: CAISQGRSYNEQFF. CDR3 nucleotide sequence: TGTGCCATCAGTCAGGGGAGGTCCTACAATGAGCAGTTCTTC.

This clonotype was counted only a few times. The rearrangement joins TRBV5-5 to TRBJ1-1, with D unresolved. CDR3 length equals 15 residues. The V gene's germline CDR1 is SGHKS and CDR2 YYEKEE (reference sequence). V was trimmed by 0 bases and J by 1 base, leaving 10 bases between them. This CDR3 is CASSLGRVGNTEAFF. The CDR3 DNA reads as TGTGCCAGCAGCTTGGGGAGGGTAGGGAACACTGAAGCTTTCTTT.

In this sample, this clonotype turned up a few times. V gene TRBV20-1 combines with J gene TRBJ1-4, with TRBD1 as a possible D gene (5 bases). The CDR3 has 15 residues. The V end lost 0 bases, the J end lost 4 bases, and 12 bases lay between the germline ends. The V gene's germline CDR1 is DFQATT and CDR2 SNEGSKA (reference sequence). The CDR3 DNA follows: TGCAGTGCTAGAGATCTTGGGGCCAGTAATGAAAAACTGTTTTTT. Protein: CSARDLGASNEKLFF.

This clonotype was recorded a few times. The chain recombines TRBV25-1 with TRBJ1-2; 7 bases align to TRBD1. CDR3 length equals 11 residues. Trimming cost V 5 bases and J 10 bases; bases outside gene matches: 4. Germline V gene sequence: CDR1 MGHDK, CDR2 SYGVNS. This chain's CDR3 is CASSNTGDYTF. The CDR3 nucleotides read TGTGCCAGCAGTAATACAGGGGACTACACCTTC.

This clonotype came up many times. The chain recombines TRBV12-3 or TRBV12-4 with TRBJ1-2; possibly TRBD1 for D (5 bases). The germline V and J ends were trimmed by 0 bases and 5 bases, with 13 bases remaining between them. The CDR3 is 15 residues long. DNA of the CDR3: TGTGCCAGCAGTTTAGCAGCAGGGATAGGGTATGGCTACACCTTC. Its protein is CASSLAAGIGYGYTF.

This clonotype was counted at least ten times. The rearrangement joins TRBV2 to TRBJ2-7, with 14 nucleotides matching TRBD2. Germline loops: CDR1 SNHLY, CDR2 FYNNEI. The CDR3 is 16 residues long. The V and J ends lost 1 base and 6 bases, in that order; junction bases with no gene match: 5. The CDR3 region is CASSEGLAGGPSEQYF. CDR3 bases: TGTGCCAGCAGTGAAGGACTAGCGGGAGGGCCGAGCGAGCAGTACTTC.

This clonotype was found a few times. This CDR3 is CASRRGSPYEQYF. CDR3 nucleotide sequence: TGTGCCAGCCGGAGGGGATCCCCCTACGAGCAGTACTTC. The chain combines TRBV28 with TRBJ2-7; perhaps TRBD2 as D (6 bases). Germline CDR1 is MDHEN and CDR2 is SYDVKM. The CDR3 runs 13 residues. Trimming removed 8 bases at V and 2 bases at J, with 13 bases between.

V usage is TRBV20-1 and J usage is TRBJ2-1; 8 bases align to TRBD2. The CDR3 extends over 16 amino acids. The ends lost 0 bases at V and 8 bases at J; junction bases unmatched: 12. CDR1 is DFQATT, CDR2 SNEGSKA, per germline (reference sequence). The CDR3: CSARDYAGRARDEQFF. The CDR3 DNA is TGCAGTGCTAGAGATTATGCCGGGAGGGCCCGGGATGAGCAGTTCTTC.

The table lists this clonotype with many counts. The chain is built from TRBV28 and TRBJ2-3; unclear D gene. Trimming removed 6 bases from V and 1 base from J, with 11 bases in between. The CDR3 is 14 residues long. Germline CDR1 is MDHEN and CDR2 is SYDVKM. The CDR3 protein is CASRPPGRTDTQYF. The DNA for the CDR3 is TGTGCCAGCAGACCTCCTGGGCGCACAGATACGCAGTATTTT.

This clonotype was detected only a few times. V gene TRBV3-1 combines with J gene TRBJ1-5; 8 bases match TRBD1. V gave up 4 bases and J gave up 3 bases; unmatched junction bases: 5. Germline assignment: CDR1 LGHDT and CDR2 YNNKEL (reference sequence). This CDR3 comprises 15 residues. The CDR3 region is CASSPGQENNQPQHF. In nucleotides, the CDR3 is TGTGCCAGCAGCCCGGGACAGGAGAACAATCAGCCCCAGCATTTT.

There are many counts of this clonotype. The chain joins TRBV12-3 or TRBV12-4 to TRBJ1-4; no definite D call. V was pared by 6 bases and J by 0 bases, with 11 bases between. The CDR3 sequence is 15 residues long. The CDR3 protein is CASRADGPTNEKLFF. CDR3 DNA: TGTGCCAGCAGGGCCGACGGTCCAACTAATGAAAAACTGTTTTTT.

This clonotype was detected only a few times. The chain has TRBV11-1 and TRBJ1-5; a weak D match, TRBD1 (5 bases). Trimming stripped 1 base from V and 5 bases from J, with 9 bases between. CDR1 is SGHAT and CDR2 is FQDESV in the germline V gene (reference sequence). The CDR3 is 14 residues long. The CDR3 sequence: CASSLDKGHQPQHF. The CDR3 DNA is TGTGCCAGCAGCTTAGACAAGGGACATCAGCCCCAGCATTTT.

This clonotype was detected only a few times. The chain has TRBV7-2 and TRBJ2-1; 16 bases align to TRBD2. CDR1 and CDR2 (germline): SGHTA, FQGNSA. V shed 1 base and J 9 bases; nucleotides not matched to a gene: 9. CDR3 length equals 18 residues. This CDR3 reads CASSLVPGTSGRASEQFF. The DNA for the CDR3 is TGTGCCAGCAGCTTAGTCCCCGGGACTAGCGGGAGGGCCTCTGAGCAGTTCTTC.

This clonotype was counted a few times. The chain links TRBV10-3 to TRBJ2-7, with 10 bases fitting TRBD1. V was pared by 6 bases and J by 9 bases, with 14 bases of the junction left unmatched. The CDR3 runs to 15 residues. Germline V gene data show CDR1 as ENHRY and CDR2 as SYGVKD. This CDR3 is CAIRGVDRGQRGQYF. CDR3 bases: TGTGCCATCAGGGGGGTCGACAGGGGGCAGAGGGGGCAGTACTTC.

V is TRBV6-1 and J is TRBJ2-2; D assignment may be TRBD1 or TRBD2 (5 bases each). The CDR3 spans 15 residues. Trimming pared 7 bases from V and 4 bases from J, leaving 16 bases between. Germline V lookup: CDR1 MNHNS, CDR2 SASEGT. CDR3 amino acids: CASTLGVLSTGELFF. Here the CDR3 DNA reads TGTGCCAGCACCCTGGGGGTACTGAGCACCGGGGAGCTGTTTTTT.